This TCR beta chain is drawn from a study of blood T cell repertoires in COVID-19 (dated by TCRdb to the early 2020s). Looking at the study overall: Samples covering the acute and convalescent phases of COVID-19 were provided by collaborators in the United States, Italy and Spain. The material from the prospective study consisted of cDNA or gDNA derived from T cells, B-cell-depleted T cells, or PBMCs. Subjects who had been exposed to COVID-19, were actively infected with it, or had recovered from it provided the deeply sampled blood TCRbeta repertoires that made up the dataset. The repertoires were released in a freely available public database meant as a resource for research on the immune response to SARS-CoV-2. The samples were drawn from the first 160 participants of the ongoing ImmuneRACE study and from some 1,300 subjects provided by 6 global collaborators. The sample metadata nearly always contained a de-identified subject ID, COVID-19 status, age in years and sex. Where HLA class I and class II types were available, the types were taken from metadata supplied by the sample provider, not from assay-based typing. Paper-wide results and their limitations: The amount of clinical and demographic metadata varied by source and participant and was provided uncurated.

Enrolling through a virtual design, the prospective study's participants ranged in age from roughly 18 to 95 years and lived across roughly 23 United States geographic areas. In the prospective study, participants were assigned to cohorts based on the clinical history participants reported in a screening survey and a study questionnaire. Exposed participants had been in contact with someone with a PCR-confirmed or clinician-diagnosed COVID-19 case within 2 weeks of study entry. In the prospective study, whole blood, serum and a nasopharyngeal or oropharyngeal swab were collected from each participant by mobile phlebotomists. Additional blood draws and questionnaires over an approximately two-month period could optionally be provided by prospective study participants. Before DNA extraction, blood samples from the prospective study were shipped at room temperature or frozen. TCRbeta CDR3 regions were amplified from genomic DNA using the immunoSEQ Assay, a bias-controlled multiplex PCR. Under the source paper's analysis protocol: Within the assay, amplification of reference gene primers was used to estimate how many nucleated cells each sample contained. Sequence reads were collapsed and filtered to measure the absolute abundance of every unique TCRbeta CDR3 rearrangement. For each sample, productive Simpson clonality was calculated as the square root of Simpson's diversity index over productive rearrangements. TCRdb mirrors the immuneACCESS table, restricted to in-frame sequences. Some clones are absent from its copies; in checked studies, under half trace to an unresolved V gene, and the reason for the others is unknown. The DNA was the basis for D and trimming; V, J and clone size are from that table. Here the sample has approximately 340,000 clones; about nine tenths occur a single time. The ten largest account for about 0.9% of the sample.

As to this clone: This receptor's antigen is unknown. Base quality data are lacking; no much larger clone is found one base away.

The specimen sequenced was PBMCs or T cells enriched from blood (not recorded which). This receptor was obtained from a woman in her forties who had been exposed to COVID-19.

The CDR3 protein sequence reads: CASSGQGSDTQYF. The base sequence is TGTGCCAGCAGTGGACAGGGAAGCGATACGCAGTATTTT. The V gene is TRBV12-3 or TRBV12-4 and the J gene is TRBJ2-3, with 8 bases matching TRBD1. From cysteine to phenylalanine, the CDR3 is 13 amino acids long. The DNA shown is the 39-base CDR3, in frame from base 1. Trimming leaves V shorter by 5 bases and J shorter by 6 bases, with the junction holding 4 bases beyond the gene matches.